The clone carrying this T cell receptor (beta chain) was observed many times. The target antigen is unknown. These data come from a study of response to subunit inactivated influenza vaccine. V lost 8 bases, J lost 2 bases, and 13 bases lay in between. Germline loops: CDR1 DFQATT, CDR2 SNEGSKA (reference sequence). The CDR3 contains 13 residues. Overall study findings and caveats: The authors suggested that every seasonal influenza vaccination recruits few new T cells.

TCRdb reprocessed the RT-PCR reads with MiXCR, giving one entry per CDR3 protein. The table has about 480,000 distinct CDR3 sequences, approximately 24% seen once. The chain recombines TRBV20-1 with TRBJ1-5; the D gene is possibly TRBD1 (5 bases). This material consisted of CD4+ T cells sorted from PBMCs, taken less than 6 days after vaccination. This sequence was found in a man aged 50 to 59 who received an inactivated influenza vaccine. The CDR3 here is CSTRGGGNQPQHF. The CDR3 DNA reads TGCAGTACTCGTGGGGGAGGCAATCAGCCCCAGCATTTT.